This TCR beta chain emerged from a study of T cell repertoires in cytomegalovirus infection. The wider study: Through public TCR beta signatures, both CMV infection and matching HLA type were indicated.

The V gene lost 5 bases and the J gene lost 8 bases, with 12 bases spanning the gap. CDR3 length: 13 residues. The V gene's germline CDR1 is SEHNR and CDR2 FQNEAQ (reference sequence). TCRdb ran MiXCR on the reads and lists one entry per CDR3 protein. The data contain fewer than 550,000 distinct CDR3 sequences, 25% to 40% of them seen just once; the ten biggest clones take up roughly 15%. The table lists this clonotype with many counts. J is TRBJ1-4 and V is TRBV7-9, with D unresolved. The TCR originated in a human donor in good health (CMV status not recorded). Some clones in this sample may be carry-over from other donors' samples. Sequences were obtained from PBMCs. Written as DNA, the CDR3 is TGTGCCAGCAGCGATACTGGGGTCGAAAAACTGTTTTTT. This gives the protein CASSDTGVEKLFF.